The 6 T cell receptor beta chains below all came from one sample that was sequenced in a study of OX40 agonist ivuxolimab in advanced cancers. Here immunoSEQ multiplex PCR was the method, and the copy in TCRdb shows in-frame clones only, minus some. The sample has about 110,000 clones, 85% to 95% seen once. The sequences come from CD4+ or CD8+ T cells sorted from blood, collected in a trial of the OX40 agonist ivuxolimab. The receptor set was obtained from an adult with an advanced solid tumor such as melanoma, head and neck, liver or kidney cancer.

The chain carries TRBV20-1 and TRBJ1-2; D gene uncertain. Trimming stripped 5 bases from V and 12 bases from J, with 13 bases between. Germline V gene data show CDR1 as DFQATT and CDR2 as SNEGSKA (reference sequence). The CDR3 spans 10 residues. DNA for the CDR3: TGCAGTGCTCTGGACTACGCAGACACCTTC. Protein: CSALDYADTF.

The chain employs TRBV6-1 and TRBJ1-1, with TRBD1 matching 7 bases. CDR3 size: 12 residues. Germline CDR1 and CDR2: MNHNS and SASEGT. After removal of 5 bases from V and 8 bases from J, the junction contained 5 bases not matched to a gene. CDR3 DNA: TGTGCCAGCAGTACCGGGACAGCCGAAGCTTTCTTT. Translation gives CASSTGTAEAFF.

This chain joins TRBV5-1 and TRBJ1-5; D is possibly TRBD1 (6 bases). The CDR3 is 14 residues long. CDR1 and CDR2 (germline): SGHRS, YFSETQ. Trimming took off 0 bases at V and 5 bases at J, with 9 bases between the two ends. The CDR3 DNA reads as TGCGCCAGCAGCTTGGGGGGGCAAGATCAGCCCCAGCATTTT. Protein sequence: CASSLGGQDQPQHF.

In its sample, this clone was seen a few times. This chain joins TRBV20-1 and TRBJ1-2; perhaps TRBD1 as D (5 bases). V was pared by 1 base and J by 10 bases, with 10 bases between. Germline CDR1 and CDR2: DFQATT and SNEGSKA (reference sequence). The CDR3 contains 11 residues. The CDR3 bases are TGCAGTGCTAGAGTTGGGGGGGACTACACCTTC. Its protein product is CSARVGGDYTF.

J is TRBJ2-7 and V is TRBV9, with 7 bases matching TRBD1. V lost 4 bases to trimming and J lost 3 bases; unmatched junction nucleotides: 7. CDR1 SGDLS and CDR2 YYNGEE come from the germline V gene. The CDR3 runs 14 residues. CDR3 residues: CASSPRQGNYEQYF. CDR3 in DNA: TGTGCCAGCAGCCCCAGACAGGGAAACTACGAGCAGTACTTC.

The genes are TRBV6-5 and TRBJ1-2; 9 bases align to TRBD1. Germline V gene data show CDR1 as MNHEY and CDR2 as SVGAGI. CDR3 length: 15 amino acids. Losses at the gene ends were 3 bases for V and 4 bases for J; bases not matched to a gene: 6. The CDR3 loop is CASSYPTGGGYGYTF. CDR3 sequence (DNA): TGTGCCAGCAGTTATCCCACAGGGGGCGGCTATGGCTACACCTTC.